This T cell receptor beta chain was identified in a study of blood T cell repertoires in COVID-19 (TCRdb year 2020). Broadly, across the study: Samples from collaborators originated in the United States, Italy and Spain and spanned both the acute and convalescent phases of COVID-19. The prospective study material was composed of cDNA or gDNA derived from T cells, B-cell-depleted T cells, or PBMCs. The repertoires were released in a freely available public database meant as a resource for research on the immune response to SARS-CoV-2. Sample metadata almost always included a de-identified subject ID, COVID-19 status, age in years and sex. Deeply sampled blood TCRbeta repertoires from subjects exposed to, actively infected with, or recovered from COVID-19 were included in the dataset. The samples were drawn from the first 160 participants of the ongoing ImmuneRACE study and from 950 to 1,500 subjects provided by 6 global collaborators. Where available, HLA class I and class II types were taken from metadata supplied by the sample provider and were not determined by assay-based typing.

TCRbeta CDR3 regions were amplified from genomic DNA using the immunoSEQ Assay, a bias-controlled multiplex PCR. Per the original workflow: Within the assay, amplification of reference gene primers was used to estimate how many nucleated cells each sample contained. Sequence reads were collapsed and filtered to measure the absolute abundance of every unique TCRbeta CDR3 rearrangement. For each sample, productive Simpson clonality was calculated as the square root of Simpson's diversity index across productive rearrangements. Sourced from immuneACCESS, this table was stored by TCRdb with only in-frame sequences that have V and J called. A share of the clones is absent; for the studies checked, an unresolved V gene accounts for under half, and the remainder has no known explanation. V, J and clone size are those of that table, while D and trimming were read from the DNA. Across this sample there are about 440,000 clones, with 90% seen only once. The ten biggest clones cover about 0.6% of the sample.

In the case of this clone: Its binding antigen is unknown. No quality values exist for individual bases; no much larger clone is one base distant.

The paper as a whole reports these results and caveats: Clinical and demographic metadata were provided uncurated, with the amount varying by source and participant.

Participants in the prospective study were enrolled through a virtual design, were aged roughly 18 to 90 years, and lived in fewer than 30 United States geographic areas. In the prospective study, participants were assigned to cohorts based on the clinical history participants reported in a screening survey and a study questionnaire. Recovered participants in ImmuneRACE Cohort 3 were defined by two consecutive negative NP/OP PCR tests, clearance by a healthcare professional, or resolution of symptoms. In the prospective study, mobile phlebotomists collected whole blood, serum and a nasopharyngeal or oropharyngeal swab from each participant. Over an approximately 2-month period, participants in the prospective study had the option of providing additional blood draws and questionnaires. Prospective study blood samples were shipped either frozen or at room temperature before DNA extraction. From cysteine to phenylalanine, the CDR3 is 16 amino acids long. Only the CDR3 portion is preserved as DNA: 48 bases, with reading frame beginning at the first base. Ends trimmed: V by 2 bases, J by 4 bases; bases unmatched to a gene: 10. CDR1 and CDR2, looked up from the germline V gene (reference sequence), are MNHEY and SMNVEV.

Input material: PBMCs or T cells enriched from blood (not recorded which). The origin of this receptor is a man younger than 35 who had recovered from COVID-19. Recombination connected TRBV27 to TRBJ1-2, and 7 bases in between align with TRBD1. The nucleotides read TGTGCCAGCAGTTTAAGTTCGACAGGGCTACCCTATGGCTACACCTTC. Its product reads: CASSLSSTGLPYGYTF.